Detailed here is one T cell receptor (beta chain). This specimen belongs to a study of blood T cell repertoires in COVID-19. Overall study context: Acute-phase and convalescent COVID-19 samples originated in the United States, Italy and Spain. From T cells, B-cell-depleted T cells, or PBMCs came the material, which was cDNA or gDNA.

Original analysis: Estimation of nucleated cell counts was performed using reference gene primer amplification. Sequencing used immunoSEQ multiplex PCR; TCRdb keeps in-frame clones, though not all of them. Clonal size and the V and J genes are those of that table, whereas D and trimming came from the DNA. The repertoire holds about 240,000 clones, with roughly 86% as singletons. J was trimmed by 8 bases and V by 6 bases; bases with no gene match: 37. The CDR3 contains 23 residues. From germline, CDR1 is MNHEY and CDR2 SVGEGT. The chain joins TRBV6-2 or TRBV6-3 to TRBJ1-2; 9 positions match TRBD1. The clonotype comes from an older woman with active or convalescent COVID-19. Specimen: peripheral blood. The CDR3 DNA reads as TGTGCCAGCAGCCTCTTGCTTCTGAGAGGCGGGGGGACAGGGAAGGGAAGTCAGGGGGGCTACACCTTC. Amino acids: CASSLLLLRGGGTGKGSQGGYTF.